This TCR beta chain was found in a study of early T cells in non-severe SARS-CoV-2 infection. Across the whole study: Whole-blood bulk RNA, unsorted, was sequenced, and chains were unpaired. Study-wide points: Matching results from VDJdb favored anti-spike CD8 responses, leaving private and CD4 specificities undetected.

Individual cDNA molecules received unique molecular identifiers. Each CDR3 protein is one row after TCRdb ran MiXCR on the 5' RACE reads. The sample records tens of thousands of distinct CDR3 sequences, 5.4% being singletons. Trimming removed 4 bases from V and 4 bases from J; junction bases left unmatched: 5. CDR1 is SGHRS, CDR2 YFSETQ, per germline. The CDR3 length is 14 residues. This clonotype was picked up many times. Antigen unknown. Sequenced material: whole blood, taken at baseline. The chain combines TRBV5-1 with TRBJ2-1; 7 bases are shared with TRBD1. This sequence was found in an adult who was a healthcare worker with PCR-confirmed SARS-CoV-2 infection or an uninfected control (not recorded which). In DNA, the CDR3 is TGCGCCAGCAGCCTGGGACAGCTATACAATGAGCAGTTCTTC. This encodes CASSLGQLYNEQFF.